This T cell receptor (beta chain) was documented in a study of identical twins. All of the donors were Caucasians in good health. This clonotype was seen a few times. The antigen is unknown. TCRdb reprocessed the 5' RACE reads via MiXCR and lists one record per CDR3 protein. The sample lists hundreds of thousands of distinct CDR3 sequences, 8.6% seen once, with 0.98% in the top ten. Study findings and constraints: Cross-sectional statistical analysis was relied on for the conclusions, without the same donors being followed. Monozygotic twins shared more out-of-frame TCR alpha than recombination models predicted.

Germline V gene data show CDR1 as MDHEN and CDR2 as SYDVKM. The CDR3 is 16 amino acids. The V end was cut by 3 bases, the J end by 5 bases, with 17 bases between. These same data were also listed under a study on yellow fever vaccine responses in identical twins. That publication notes: Reportedly, the response of twins' T cells to the vaccine seemed partly convergent, partly personalized.

The chain has TRBV28 and TRBJ2-1; maybe TRBD2 (7 bases). Sequencing was carried out using PBMCs. This TCR was recovered from a woman aged 18-29 years in good health. DNA for the CDR3: TGTGCCAGCAGTTTTACCGCGGGGGCTCGACACAATGAGCAGTTCTTC. Translated, it gives CASSFTAGARHNEQFF. Full variable domain (remainder filled in from reference TRBV28 and TRBJ2-1): DVKVTQSSRYLVKRTGEKVFLECVQDMDHENMFWYRQDPGLGLRLIYFSYDVKMKEKGDIPEGYSVSREKKERFSLILESASTNQTSMYLCASSFTAGARHNEQFFGPGTRLTVL.